The 21 T cell receptor beta chains given below trace back to one sample, sequenced in a study of T-cell reconstitution after alpha-beta-depleted transplantation in children. Preparation of the TCRbeta library involved a method that used unique molecular identifiers. In TCRdb, the PCR reads were re-called with MiXCR into one record per CDR3 protein. The data show around 600,000 distinct CDR3 sequences, with approximately 22% seen just once and 14% held by the top ten. Material: PBMCs, mostly from graft donor cells, obtained 360 days after TCRalphabeta/CD19-depleted stem cell transplant. Receptor source: a boy under two years old who had a stem cell transplant for acute myeloid leukemia, so the T cells may come from the graft donor.

This chain uses TRBV10-3 with TRBJ2-2, with D perhaps TRBD1 (6 bases). Trimming left V 9 bases short and J 7 bases short, with 12 bases between. Germline-derived CDR1 and CDR2 are ENHRY and SYGVKD. The CDR3 totals 12 residues. The CDR3 spells CAISTGGGELFF. CDR3 coding DNA: TGTGCCATTTCGACAGGAGGCGGGGAGCTGTTTTTT.

This clonotype was recorded at least ten times. The CDR3 DNA is TGTGCCAGCAGCCACCGCCTTAACACCGGGGAGCTGTTTTTT. Protein sequence: CASSHRLNTGELFF. This sequence joins TRBV6-2 or TRBV6-3 and TRBJ2-2; D not resolved. Germline assignment: CDR1 MNHEY and CDR2 SVGEGT. The CDR3 has 14 residues. The V gene lost 6 bases and the J gene lost 2 bases, with 10 bases spanning the gap.

This clonotype was detected ten times or more. The V gene is TRBV5-1, the J gene TRBJ2-1, with 7 nucleotides matching TRBD1. Germline lookup yields CDR1 SGHRS and CDR2 YFSETQ. The CDR3 sequence is 12 residues long. The V segment lost 2 bases and the J segment 7 bases; nucleotides outside the gene matches: 0. CDR3 region: CASSFRGNEQFF. The CDR3 DNA reads as TGCGCCAGCAGCTTCAGGGGGAATGAGCAGTTCTTC.

This clonotype was seen only a few times. This chain uses TRBV12-3 or TRBV12-4 with TRBJ2-1; 8 bases are shared with TRBD2. CDR3 size: 16 residues. V was clipped by 2 bases and J by 4 bases; unmatched bases: 7. The CDR3 is CASSLLSGGGYNEQFF. The CDR3 bases are TGTGCCAGCAGTTTATTGTCGGGGGGGGGATACAATGAGCAGTTCTTC.

This clonotype was recorded many times. The gene calls are TRBV7-9 and TRBJ2-1, with TRBD1 as a possible D gene (5 bases). V lost 5 bases to trimming and J lost 10 bases, with 9 bases between them. CDR3 length equals 11 residues. Germline values: CDR1 SEHNR, CDR2 FQNEAQ (reference sequence). The CDR3 reads CASSRRQEQFF. The CDR3, as DNA: TGTGCCAGCAGCCGTAGACAGGAGCAGTTCTTC.

This clonotype was recorded a few times. The J gene is TRBJ1-1, the V gene TRBV7-9; tentative D call: TRBD1 (5 bases). Germline V CDR1 and CDR2: SEHNR, FQNEAQ (reference sequence). V lost 1 base and J lost 0, with 9 bases in between. The length of the CDR3 is 15 residues. The CDR3 DNA reads TGTGCCAGCAGCTTAGACGGGGCCCTGAACACTGAAGCTTTCTTT. Encoded protein: CASSLDGALNTEAFF.

V gene TRBV25-1 combines with J gene TRBJ2-3; 9 bases are shared with TRBD1. The CDR3 contains 17 residues. CDR1 is MGHDK, CDR2 SYGVNS, per germline. After removal of 3 bases from V and 7 bases from J, the junction contained 14 bases not matched to a gene. CDR3 nucleotides: TGTGCCAGCAGTGACTCAGCCGGGACAGGGAGGTGGTATACGCAGTATTTT. Protein: CASSDSAGTGRWYTQYF.

This clonotype has at least ten counts. DNA of the CDR3: TGCAGCGTTAGTGACGGCCTTCCGGGCAATGAGCAGTTCTTC. Amino acid sequence: CSVSDGLPGNEQFF. The rearrangement uses TRBV29-1 and TRBJ2-1, with no clear D. V was cut by 5 bases and J by 6 bases, with 17 bases left in between. Germline CDR1 SQVTM, CDR2 ANQGSEA. The length of the CDR3 is 14 residues.

This clonotype was detected a few times. V usage is TRBV20-1 and J usage is TRBJ1-2, with D unresolved. The germline CDR1 and CDR2 sequences are DFQATT and SNEGSKA (reference sequence). Trimming pared 6 bases from V and 0 bases from J, leaving 14 bases between. The CDR3 sequence is 14 residues long. This CDR3 is CSAIARRANYGYTF. In DNA form, the CDR3 reads TGCAGTGCCATAGCCAGGAGAGCTAACTATGGCTACACCTTC.

About this clonotype: This could be a read error, since a much larger clone is one nucleotide away. V and J are TRBV4-3 and TRBJ2-3; tentative D call: TRBD2 (5 bases). The CDR3 sequence is 15 residues long. Germline lookup yields CDR1 LGHNA and CDR2 YSLEER. The CDR3 DNA reads TGCGCCAGCAGCCAAGATGCTAGCTCTACAGATACGCAGGATTTT. This sequence encodes CASSQDASSTDTQDF.

This clonotype has a handful of counts. The chain carries TRBV29-1 and TRBJ1-2; 8 positions match TRBD1. Germline CDR1 SQVTM, CDR2 ANQGSEA. The CDR3 has 13 residues. With 6 bases clipped from V and 4 bases from J, the junction kept 7 bases outside the gene matches. The CDR3 nucleotides are TGCAGCGTCGCAGGGGGCGCTGGCTATGGCTACACCTTC. Translated: CSVAGGAGYGYTF.

This clonotype came up many times. This chain links TRBV20-1 with TRBJ2-7, with D perhaps given as TRBD1 or TRBD2 (6 bases each). Germline V gene lookup returns CDR1 DFQATT and CDR2 SNEGSKA (reference sequence). The ends were cut back, 0 bases at V and 1 base at J, with 13 bases in the middle. The CDR3 runs to 15 residues. The chain's CDR3 is CSARDHGGLSYEQYF. The CDR3 DNA sequence: TGCAGTGCTAGAGATCACGGGGGCCTTTCCTACGAGCAGTACTTC.

This clonotype was counted a few times. The CDR3 nucleotides read TGTGCCAGCAGCTTATCCACACCCAGCTCCTACAATGAGCAGTTCTTC. Translating it yields CASSLSTPSSYNEQFF. The V call is TRBV7-6, the J call TRBJ2-1, with D uncertain. The CDR3 runs to 16 residues. Germline V lookup: CDR1 SGHVS, CDR2 FNYEAQ. V lost 2 bases and J 0 bases, leaving 11 bases between the germline ends. The full variable domain, with the rest looked up from reference TRBV7-6 and TRBJ2-1, is GAGVSQSPRYKVTKRGQDVALRCDPISGHVSLYWYRQALGQGPEFLTYFNYEAQQDKSGLPNDRFSAERPEGSISTLTIQRTEQRDSAMYRCASSLSTPSSYNEQFFGPGTRLTVL.

The chain has TRBV5-5 and TRBJ2-2, with 9 bases that match TRBD1. Germline loops: CDR1 SGHKS, CDR2 YYEKEE (reference sequence). V trimming: 0 bases; J trimming: 7 bases; junction bases outside the gene matches: 10. The CDR3 is made up of 17 amino acids. The CDR3 spells CASSLGPPGQGGGELFF. The CDR3 DNA is TGTGCCAGCAGCTTGGGCCCCCCGGGACAGGGTGGCGGGGAGCTGTTTTTT.

This chain connects TRBV5-1 to TRBJ2-2; TRBD2 aligns across 8 bases. CDR1 is SGHRS, CDR2 YFSETQ, per germline. The CDR3 is made up of 17 amino acids. V gave up 0 bases and J gave up 0 bases; unmatched junction bases: 4. In DNA, the CDR3 is TGCGCCAGCAGCTTGGTAGGCGGGGGGACGAACACCGGGGAGCTGTTTTTT. Protein sequence: CASSLVGGGTNTGELFF.

V usage is TRBV10-1 and J usage is TRBJ2-2; D ambiguous. V lost 0 bases to trimming and J lost 6 bases, with 5 bases between them. Germline CDR1 WNHNN, CDR2 SYGVQD (reference sequence). This CDR3 spans 13 amino acids. The DNA of the CDR3 is TGCGCCAGCAGTGAGTCTTTCGCCGGGGAGCTGTTTTTT. Amino acid sequence: CASSESFAGELFF.

This clonotype was recorded many times. This chain joins TRBV19 and TRBJ1-1; maybe TRBD1 (5 bases). In germline, CDR1 is LNHDA, CDR2 SQIVND (reference sequence). This CDR3 is built from 14 residues. The V and J ends lost 5 bases and 1 base respectively, with 11 bases between them. The CDR3 spells CASSRLDKNTEAFF. The CDR3 DNA reads as TGTGCCAGTAGTCGGTTGGACAAGAACACTGAAGCTTTCTTT.

In its sample, this clonotype was seen many times. The CDR3 spells CSVEDPEQYEQYV. In DNA, the CDR3 is TGCAGCGTTGAAGATCCGGAACAGTACGAGCAGTACGTC. The V call is TRBV29-1, the J call TRBJ2-7; no reliable D call. Trimming took off 0 bases at V and 4 bases at J, with 10 bases between the two ends. This CDR3 region has 13 residues. The germline CDR1 and CDR2 sequences are SQVTM and ANQGSEA.

Many counts were recorded for this clonotype. The chain uses TRBV5-1 and TRBJ2-2, with D unclear. With 0 bases removed from V and 3 bases from J, the gap between germline ends came to 12 bases. Germline CDR1 SGHRS, CDR2 YFSETQ. The CDR3 loop spans 16 amino acids. This chain's CDR3 is CASSLGVGLDTGELFF. CDR3 DNA sequence: TGCGCCAGCAGCTTGGGAGTAGGCCTCGACACCGGGGAGCTGTTTTTT.

This clonotype was seen ten or more times. V gene TRBV5-1 combines with J gene TRBJ2-6; D possibly matches TRBD1 or TRBD2 (7 bases each). Trimming removed 4 bases from V and 1 base from J, with 18 bases in between. Germline-derived CDR1 and CDR2 are SGHRS and YFSETQ. The CDR3 contains 18 residues. Written as DNA, the CDR3 is TGCGCCAGCAGCGCGGGGGACAGTTTCCTTTCTGGGGCCAACGTCCTGACTTTC. Translation gives CASSAGDSFLSGANVLTF.

The CDR3 bases are TGTGCCAGCAGTCAAACGGGGGACAACATTCAGTACTTC. Residues: CASSQTGDNIQYF. The rearrangement joins TRBV12-3 or TRBV12-4 to TRBJ2-4; D perhaps matches TRBD2 (6 bases). The CDR3 is 13 amino acids. V was clipped by 5 bases and J by 7 bases, with 12 bases between them.